The 17 T cell receptor beta chains given below trace back to one sample, sequenced in a study of blood T cell repertoires in COVID-19. Method: immunoSEQ multiplex PCR; TCRdb's copy keeps in-frame clones and lacks some. The sample carries fewer than 350,000 clones, about 90% recorded once. What was sequenced was PBMCs or T cells enriched from blood (not recorded which). The source of these receptors is a woman between 25 and 40 years old with acute COVID-19.

This clone turned up a few times. The chain links TRBV4-1 to TRBJ2-1, with 11 bases lining up with TRBD1. The CDR3 totals 15 residues. V lost 4 bases, J lost 9 bases, and 8 bases stayed unmatched. Germline CDR1 is MGHRA and CDR2 is YSYEKL. CDR3 residues: CASSPRDRGGPEQFF. CDR3 sequence (DNA): TGCGCCAGCAGCCCAAGGGACAGGGGGGGACCTGAGCAGTTCTTC.

The V call is TRBV3-1 (or the pseudogene TRBV3-2), the J call TRBJ2-5; the match to TRBD2 covers 10 bases. The junction had 4 bases not matched to a gene; V was cut back by 5 bases and J by 7 bases. Germline CDR1 is LGHDT and CDR2 is YNNKEL (reference sequence). There are 13 residues in the CDR3. This CDR3 reads CASSGTSEGTQYF. The CDR3 DNA sequence: TGTGCCAGCAGCGGGACTAGCGAGGGGACCCAGTACTTC.

This clone occurred once. The chain employs TRBV28 and TRBJ2-7, with unresolved D. Trimming removed 3 bases at V and 5 bases at J, with 11 bases between. Per germline, CDR1 MDHEN and CDR2 SYDVKM. This CDR3 region has 13 residues. CDR3 in amino acids: CASSLATFHEQYF. In DNA, the CDR3 is TGTGCCAGCAGTTTGGCCACCTTCCACGAGCAGTACTTC.

This CDR3 reads CASSGNQGASGGYTF. The CDR3 DNA is TGTGCCAGCAGTGGGAACCAGGGGGCGTCGGGCGGCTACACCTTC. The chain is built from TRBV2 and TRBJ1-2; TRBD1 agrees at 8 bases. Germline V gene lookup returns CDR1 SNHLY and CDR2 FYNNEI. V dropped 4 bases and J dropped 8; count of bases not matched to a gene: 12. The CDR3 sequence is 15 residues long. The entire variable domain, with the rest obtained from reference TRBV2 and TRBJ1-2, is as follows: EPEVTQTPSHQVTQMGQEVILRCVPISNHLYFYWYRQILGQKVEFLVSFYNNEISEKSEIFDDQFSVERPDGSNFTLKIRSTKLEDSAMYFCASSGNQGASGGYTFGSGTRLTVV.

This clone was found a few times. This chain links TRBV19 with TRBJ2-1; D not resolved. Germline lookup yields CDR1 LNHDA and CDR2 SQIVND (reference sequence). V was cut by 1 base and J by 0 bases, with 4 bases left in between. The CDR3 contains 14 residues. CDR3 sequence: CASSIGVSYNEQFF. The CDR3 bases are TGTGCCAGTAGTATAGGAGTCTCCTACAATGAGCAGTTCTTC.

The V call is TRBV18, the J call TRBJ2-1, with 12 bases aligning to TRBD2. The CDR3 has 16 residues. V shed 3 bases and J 7 bases; nucleotides not matched to a gene: 7. CDR1 and CDR2 (germline): KGHSH, LQKENI. The CDR3 DNA sequence: TGTGCCAGCTCACCCCGACTAGCGGGAGATGTTAATGAGCAGTTCTTC. Protein sequence: CASSPRLAGDVNEQFF. The variable domain in full, with the rest retrieved from reference TRBV18 and TRBJ2-1, is NAGVMQNPRHLVRRRGQEARLRCSPMKGHSHVYWYRQLPEEGLKFMVYLQKENIIDESGMPKERFSAEFPKEGPSILRIQQVVRGDSAAYFCASSPRLAGDVNEQFFGPGTRLTVL.

This clone was seen a handful of times. This chain uses TRBV14 with TRBJ1-6; D uncertain. The germline V and J ends were trimmed by 1 base and 7 bases, with 8 bases remaining between them. The CDR3 spans 14 residues. Per the germline V gene, CDR1 is SGHDN and CDR2 is FVKESK. CDR3: CASSQGARNSPLHF. Here the CDR3 DNA reads TGTGCCAGCAGCCAAGGTGCCCGGAATTCACCCCTCCACTTT.

This rearrangement joins TRBV28 to TRBJ1-5, with D hard to call. Germline assignment: CDR1 MDHEN and CDR2 SYDVKM. Trimming pared 5 bases from V and 1 base from J, leaving 9 bases between. The CDR3 totals 14 residues. The CDR3 protein is CASSPLESNQPQHF. The CDR3, as DNA: TGTGCCAGCAGTCCCCTCGAGAGCAATCAGCCCCAGCATTTT. Based on the CDR3 plus reference TRBV28 and TRBJ1-5, the full variable domain is DVKVTQSSRYLVKRTGEKVFLECVQDMDHENMFWYRQDPGLGLRLIYFSYDVKMKEKGDIPEGYSVSREKKERFSLILESASTNQTSMYLCASSPLESNQPQHFGDGTRLSIL.

The CDR3 DNA reads as TGTGCCAGCAGACCAGGGGAGTATAGCAATCAGCCCCAGCATTTT. Residues: CASRPGEYSNQPQHF. The rearrangement links TRBV6-5 to TRBJ1-5; tentatively, D is TRBD1 (6 bases). Germline V gene data show CDR1 as MNHEY and CDR2 as SVGAGI. Trimming pared 6 bases from V and 0 bases from J, leaving 12 bases between. The CDR3 has 15 amino acids.

The CDR3 DNA reads TGTGCCAGCAGCGGAGCAAGTCACAGGGGGAACACCGGGGAGCTGTTTTTT. Protein sequence: CASSGASHRGNTGELFF. The V and J genes are TRBV9 and TRBJ2-2; 7 nucleotides line up with TRBD1. The CDR3 sequence is 17 residues long. Trimming cost V 3 bases and J 1 base; bases outside gene matches: 9. Germline CDR1 is SGDLS and CDR2 is YYNGEE.

The V call is TRBV7-2, the J call TRBJ2-7; TRBD1 matches 10 bases. J lost 7 bases, V lost 5 bases, and 5 bases had no gene match. The length of the CDR3 is 13 residues. CDR1 and CDR2 (germline): SGHTA, FQGNSA. CDR3 loop: CASSPDRGREQYF. CDR3 in DNA: TGTGCCAGCAGCCCGGACAGGGGGAGGGAGCAGTACTTC.

This chain joins TRBV5-1 and TRBJ2-3, with D hard to call. The CDR3 covers 12 residues. Trimming removed 0 bases from V and 6 bases from J, with 5 bases in between. From germline, CDR1 is SGHRS and CDR2 YFSETQ. As DNA, the CDR3 is TGCGCCAGCAGCTTGGGGCGGGATACGCAGTATTTT. It translates to CASSLGRDTQYF.

The chain uses TRBV4-3 and TRBJ2-1; 7 bases are a match to TRBD2. The CDR3 extends over 17 amino acids. The germline V gene has CDR1 LGHNA and CDR2 YSLEER. The trim removed 0 bases at V and 0 bases at J, leaving 5 bases unmatched. The CDR3 DNA reads TGCGCCAGCAGCCAAGATACCGGACTAGACTCCTACAATGAGCAGTTCTTC. Translation gives CASSQDTGLDSYNEQFF.

V usage is TRBV19 and J usage is TRBJ1-5, with 7 nucleotides matching TRBD1. V lost 5 bases to trimming and J lost 11 bases; unmatched junction nucleotides: 9. The length of the CDR3 is 13 residues. The V gene's germline CDR1 is LNHDA and CDR2 SQIVND (reference sequence). The CDR3 nucleotides are TGTGCCAGTAGTTACGACAGGGACGGGGCCCAGCATTTT. Protein product: CASSYDRDGAQHF.

The rearrangement links TRBV28 to TRBJ1-6, with 7 bases lining up with TRBD1. V shed 1 base, J shed 7 bases, and the junction held 7 bases outside the gene matches. Per the germline V gene, CDR1 is MDHEN and CDR2 is SYDVKM. CDR3 size: 16 residues. The CDR3 sequence is CASSLFLGQENSPLHF. The CDR3 nucleotides are TGTGCCAGCAGTTTATTCTTAGGACAGGAGAATTCACCCCTCCACTTT.

CDR3 residues: CASSPGGTENTEAFF. The CDR3 bases are TGTGCCAGCAGCCCAGGCGGGACAGAGAACACTGAAGCTTTCTTT. The V gene is TRBV11-2, the J gene TRBJ1-1; 7 bases fit TRBD1. Germline values: CDR1 SGHAT, CDR2 FQNNGV. The ends lost 5 bases at V and 1 base at J; junction bases unmatched: 7. The CDR3 loop spans 15 amino acids.

A single count supports this clone. This rearrangement joins TRBV20-1 to TRBJ2-3, with 7 bases matching TRBD2. CDR1 is DFQATT, CDR2 SNEGSKA, per germline (reference sequence). The CDR3 covers 16 residues. The J segment lost 2 bases and the V segment lost 3 bases, leaving 11 bases of the junction unmatched. The CDR3 region is CSASPTGTKDTDTQYF. CDR3 nucleotide sequence: TGCAGTGCTAGTCCCACCGGGACTAAAGACACAGATACGCAGTATTTT.